There are a few counts of the clone carrying this T cell receptor (beta chain). Antigen unknown. Researchers reported sorting CD4+ naive, central memory, regulatory and stem cell-like memory cells via CD45RO/CCR7/CD25/CD127/CD95/CD27. The study reverse transcribed the entire isolated RNA, so it sequenced expressed TCRB transcripts. Data came from immunoSEQ multiplex PCR; TCRdb stores just in-frame clones and leaves some out. The sample contains 250,000 to 300,000 clones, roughly 24% of which appear only once. The entry originates in a study of beta chain features in type 1 diabetes. Study-wide results and caveats: Within each of all four CD4+ subsets, Type 1 diabetes patients had TCRB CDR3s that were moderately but significantly shorter.

CDR1 SQVTM and CDR2 ANQGSEA come from the germline V gene. The V gene end was trimmed by 4 bases and the J gene end by 5 bases; junction bases not matched to a gene: 4. There are 12 residues in the CDR3. Sequencing was carried out using naive CD4+ T cells from blood. The origin of this receptor is a woman in her twenties or thirties with type 1 diabetes. V and J are TRBV29-1 and TRBJ2-5, with 7 bases lining up with TRBD1. DNA of the CDR3: TGCAGCGTTGCTCAGGGGGTTGAGACCCAGTACTTC. It encodes CSVAQGVETQYF.